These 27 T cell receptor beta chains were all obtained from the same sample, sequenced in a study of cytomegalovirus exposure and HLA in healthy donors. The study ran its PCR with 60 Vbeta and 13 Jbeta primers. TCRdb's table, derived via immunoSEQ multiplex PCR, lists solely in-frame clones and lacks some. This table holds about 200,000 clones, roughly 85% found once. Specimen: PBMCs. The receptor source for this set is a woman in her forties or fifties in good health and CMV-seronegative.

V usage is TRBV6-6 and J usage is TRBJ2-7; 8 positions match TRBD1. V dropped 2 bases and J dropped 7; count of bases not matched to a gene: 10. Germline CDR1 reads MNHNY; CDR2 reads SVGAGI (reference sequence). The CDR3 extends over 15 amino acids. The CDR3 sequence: CASSYGRQGAGEQYF. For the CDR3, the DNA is TGTGCCAGCAGTTACGGGAGGCAGGGGGCAGGGGAGCAGTACTTC.

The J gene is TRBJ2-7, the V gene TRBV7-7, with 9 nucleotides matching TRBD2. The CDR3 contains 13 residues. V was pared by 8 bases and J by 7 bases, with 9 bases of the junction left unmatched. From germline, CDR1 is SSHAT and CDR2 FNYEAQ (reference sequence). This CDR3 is CASSAGGPEEQYF. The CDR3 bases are TGTGCCAGCTCGGCGGGAGGGCCGGAGGAGCAGTACTTC.

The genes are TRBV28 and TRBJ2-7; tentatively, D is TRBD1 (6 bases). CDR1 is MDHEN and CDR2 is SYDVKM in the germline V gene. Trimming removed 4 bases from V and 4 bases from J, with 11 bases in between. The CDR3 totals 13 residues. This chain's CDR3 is CASSSGERYEQYF. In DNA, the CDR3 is TGTGCCAGCAGTTCAGGGGAACGATACGAGCAGTACTTC.

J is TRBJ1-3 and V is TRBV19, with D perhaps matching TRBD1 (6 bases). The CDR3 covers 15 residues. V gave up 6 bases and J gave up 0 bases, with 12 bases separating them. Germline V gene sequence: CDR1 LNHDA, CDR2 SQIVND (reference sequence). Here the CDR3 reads CASRPGQRSGNTIYF. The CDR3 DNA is TGTGCCAGTAGGCCAGGACAGCGCTCTGGAAACACCATATATTTT.

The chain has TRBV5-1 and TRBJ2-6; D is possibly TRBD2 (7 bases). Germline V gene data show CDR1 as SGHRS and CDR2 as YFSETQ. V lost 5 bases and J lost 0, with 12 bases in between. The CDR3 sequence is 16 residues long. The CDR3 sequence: CASSTRGGSGANVLTF. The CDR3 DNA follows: TGCGCCAGCAGTACGAGGGGGGGCTCTGGGGCCAACGTCCTGACTTTC.

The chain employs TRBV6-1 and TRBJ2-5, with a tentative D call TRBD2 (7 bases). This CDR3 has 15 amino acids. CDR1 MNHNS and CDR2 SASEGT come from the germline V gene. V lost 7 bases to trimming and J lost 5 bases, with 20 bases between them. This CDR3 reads CASTAVRGGGETQYF. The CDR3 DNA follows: TGTGCCAGCACGGCCGTGAGGGGGGGAGGTGAGACCCAGTACTTC.

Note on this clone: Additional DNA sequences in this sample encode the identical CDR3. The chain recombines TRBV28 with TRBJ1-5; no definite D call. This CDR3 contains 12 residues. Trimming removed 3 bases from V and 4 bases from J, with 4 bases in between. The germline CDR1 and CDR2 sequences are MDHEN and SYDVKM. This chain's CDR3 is CASSLLNQPQHF. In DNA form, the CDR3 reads TGTGCCAGCAGTTTGTTAAATCAGCCCCAGCATTTT. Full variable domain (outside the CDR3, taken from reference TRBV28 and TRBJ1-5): DVKVTQSSRYLVKRTGEKVFLECVQDMDHENMFWYRQDPGLGLRLIYFSYDVKMKEKGDIPEGYSVSREKKERFSLILESASTNQTSMYLCASSLLNQPQHFGDGTRLSIL.

The CDR3 spells CASSEQVGYYTGELFF. For the CDR3, the DNA is TGTGCCAGCAGTGAACAAGTGGGCTATTACACCGGGGAGCTGTTTTTT. The chain recombines TRBV6-1 with TRBJ2-2; no reliable D call. The CDR3 contains 16 residues. The germline V gene encodes CDR1 MNHNS and CDR2 SASEGT. Trimming stripped 2 bases from V and 3 bases from J, with 13 bases between.

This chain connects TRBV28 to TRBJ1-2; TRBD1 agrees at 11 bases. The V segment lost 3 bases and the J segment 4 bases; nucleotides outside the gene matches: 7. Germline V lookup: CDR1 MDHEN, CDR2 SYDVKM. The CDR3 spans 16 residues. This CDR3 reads CASSLGGQGAFYGYTF. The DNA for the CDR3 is TGTGCCAGCAGTTTGGGCGGACAGGGGGCGTTCTATGGCTACACCTTC.

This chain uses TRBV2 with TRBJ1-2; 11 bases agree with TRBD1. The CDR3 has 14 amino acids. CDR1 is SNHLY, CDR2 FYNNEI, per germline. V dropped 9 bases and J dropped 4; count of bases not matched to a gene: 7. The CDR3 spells CARGGQGAIYGYTF. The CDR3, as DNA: TGTGCCAGGGGCGGACAGGGGGCGATCTATGGCTACACCTTC.

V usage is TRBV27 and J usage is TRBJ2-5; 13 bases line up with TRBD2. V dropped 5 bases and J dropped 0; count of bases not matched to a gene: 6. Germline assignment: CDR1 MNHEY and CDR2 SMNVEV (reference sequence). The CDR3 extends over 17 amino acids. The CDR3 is CASSTSGRASHQETQYF. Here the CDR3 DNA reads TGTGCCAGCAGTACTAGCGGGAGGGCCAGTCACCAAGAGACCCAGTACTTC.

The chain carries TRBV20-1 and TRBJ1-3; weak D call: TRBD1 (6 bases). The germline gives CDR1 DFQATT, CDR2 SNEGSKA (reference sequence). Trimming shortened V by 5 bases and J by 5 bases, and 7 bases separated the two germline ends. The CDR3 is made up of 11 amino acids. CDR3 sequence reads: CSAGDRNTIYF. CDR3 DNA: TGCAGTGCTGGGGACAGAAACACCATATATTTT.

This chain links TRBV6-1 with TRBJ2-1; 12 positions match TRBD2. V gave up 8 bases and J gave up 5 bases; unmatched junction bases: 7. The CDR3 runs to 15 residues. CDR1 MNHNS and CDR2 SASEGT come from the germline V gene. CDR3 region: CASRRTSGINNEQFF. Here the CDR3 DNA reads TGTGCCAGCCGCCGGACTAGCGGGATAAACAATGAGCAGTTCTTC.

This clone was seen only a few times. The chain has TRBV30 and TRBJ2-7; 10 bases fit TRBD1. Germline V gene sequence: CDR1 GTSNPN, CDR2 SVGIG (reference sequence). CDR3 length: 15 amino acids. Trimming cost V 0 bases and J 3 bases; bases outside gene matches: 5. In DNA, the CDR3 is TGTGCCTGGAGTGTACAGGGGGACAGGGGCTACGAGCAGTACTTC. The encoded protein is CAWSVQGDRGYEQYF.

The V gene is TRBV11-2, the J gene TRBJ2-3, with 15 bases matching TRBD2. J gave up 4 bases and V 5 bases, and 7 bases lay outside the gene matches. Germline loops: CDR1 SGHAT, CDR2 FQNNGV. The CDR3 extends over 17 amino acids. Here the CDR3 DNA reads TGTGCCAGCAGCCCAACTGGACTAGCGGGAGGGCCAGATACGCAGTATTTT. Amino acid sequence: CASSPTGLAGGPDTQYF.

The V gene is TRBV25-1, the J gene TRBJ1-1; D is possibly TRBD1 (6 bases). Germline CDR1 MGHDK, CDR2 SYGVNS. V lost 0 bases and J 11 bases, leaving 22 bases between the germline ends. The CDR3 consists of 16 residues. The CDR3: CASSEYPLSRGQGAFF. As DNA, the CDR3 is TGTGCCAGCAGTGAATACCCTCTTAGCAGGGGCCAGGGGGCTTTCTTT.

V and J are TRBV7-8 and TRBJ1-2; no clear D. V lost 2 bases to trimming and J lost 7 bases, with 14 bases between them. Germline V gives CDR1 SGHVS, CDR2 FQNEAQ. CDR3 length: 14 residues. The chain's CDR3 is CASSLFDASVGYTF. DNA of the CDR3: TGTGCCAGCAGCTTATTTGACGCAAGCGTTGGCTACACCTTC.

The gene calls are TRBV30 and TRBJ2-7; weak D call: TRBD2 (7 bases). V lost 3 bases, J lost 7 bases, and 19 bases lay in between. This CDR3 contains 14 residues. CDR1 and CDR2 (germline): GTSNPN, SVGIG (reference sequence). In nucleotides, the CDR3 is TGTGCCTGGAGGAGGGGGAGGGCCATATATGAGCAGTACTTC. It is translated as CAWRRGRAIYEQYF.

CDR3 region: CASSLGQGWVTEAFF. As DNA, the CDR3 is TGTGCCAGCAGCCTAGGACAGGGGTGGGTCACTGAAGCTTTCTTT. The chain links TRBV5-8 to TRBJ1-1; 9 bases match TRBD1. With 4 bases clipped from V and 4 bases from J, the junction kept 8 bases outside the gene matches. The CDR3 spans 15 residues. CDR1 and CDR2 (germline): SGHTS, YDEGEE.

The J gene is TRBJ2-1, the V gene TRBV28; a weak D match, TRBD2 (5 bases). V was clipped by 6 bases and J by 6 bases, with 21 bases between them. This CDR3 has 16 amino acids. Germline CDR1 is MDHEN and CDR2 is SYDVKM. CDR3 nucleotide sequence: TGTGCCAGCAGGCCGTTAGGTGGGAGAGGTGGCAATGAGCAGTTCTTC. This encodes CASRPLGGRGGNEQFF.

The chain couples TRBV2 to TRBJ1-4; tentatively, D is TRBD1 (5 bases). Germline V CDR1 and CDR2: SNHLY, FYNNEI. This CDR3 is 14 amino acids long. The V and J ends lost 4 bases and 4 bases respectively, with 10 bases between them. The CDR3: CASSVGRDNEKLFF. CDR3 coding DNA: TGTGCCAGCAGTGTTGGCAGGGATAATGAAAAACTGTTTTTT. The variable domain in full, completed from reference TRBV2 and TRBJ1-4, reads EPEVTQTPSHQVTQMGQEVILRCVPISNHLYFYWYRQILGQKVEFLVSFYNNEISEKSEIFDDQFSVERPDGSNFTLKIRSTKLEDSAMYFCASSVGRDNEKLFFGSGTQLSVL.

The CDR3 sequence is CASSVQGTGELFF. For the CDR3, the DNA is TGCGCCAGCAGCGTGCAGGGAACCGGGGAGCTGTTTTTT. The chain links TRBV5-1 to TRBJ2-2, with D tentatively TRBD1 (5 bases). The CDR3 totals 13 residues. Germline CDR1 reads SGHRS; CDR2 reads YFSETQ. V lost 4 bases and J lost 5, with 9 bases in between. The whole variable domain, remainder taken from reference TRBV5-1 and TRBJ2-2, is KAGVTQTPRYLIKTRGQQVTLSCSPISGHRSVSWYQQTPGQGLQFLFEYFSETQRNKGNFPGRFSGRQFSNSRSEMNVSTLELGDSALYLCASSVQGTGELFFGEGSRLTVL.

The CDR3 nucleotides are TGTGCCAGCAGTTTAACAGCTATGAACACTGAAGCTTTCTTT. This encodes CASSLTAMNTEAFF. V and J are TRBV27 and TRBJ1-1; D call uncertain. V shed 2 bases and J shed 0 bases, with 7 bases lying between them. This CDR3 is built from 14 residues. Germline CDR1 and CDR2: MNHEY and SMNVEV (reference sequence).

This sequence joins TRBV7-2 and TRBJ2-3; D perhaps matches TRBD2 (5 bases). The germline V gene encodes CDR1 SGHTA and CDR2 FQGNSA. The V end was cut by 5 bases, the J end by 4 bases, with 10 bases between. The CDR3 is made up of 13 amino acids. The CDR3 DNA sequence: TGTGCCAGCAGCCCCTTCGGGGCAGATACGCAGTATTTT. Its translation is CASSPFGADTQYF.

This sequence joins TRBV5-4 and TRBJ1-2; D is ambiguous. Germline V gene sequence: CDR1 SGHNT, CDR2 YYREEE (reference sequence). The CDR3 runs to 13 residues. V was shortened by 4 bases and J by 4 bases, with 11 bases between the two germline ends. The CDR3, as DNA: TGTGCCAGCAGCCAAGACACGTTCTATGGCTACACCTTC. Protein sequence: CASSQDTFYGYTF.

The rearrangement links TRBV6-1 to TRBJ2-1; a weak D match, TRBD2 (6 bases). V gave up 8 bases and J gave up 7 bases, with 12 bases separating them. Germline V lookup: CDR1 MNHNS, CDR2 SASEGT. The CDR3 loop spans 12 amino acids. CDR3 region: CASCVGGNEQFF. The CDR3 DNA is TGTGCCAGCTGCGTTGGGGGGAATGAGCAGTTCTTC.

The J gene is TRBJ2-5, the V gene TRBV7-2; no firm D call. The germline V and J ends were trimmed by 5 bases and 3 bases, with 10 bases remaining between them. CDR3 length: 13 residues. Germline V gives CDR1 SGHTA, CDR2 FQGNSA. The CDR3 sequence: CASSSYREETQYF. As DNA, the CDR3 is TGTGCCAGCAGCAGTTACAGAGAAGAGACCCAGTACTTC.